These T cell receptor beta chains were read from a single sample in a study of OX40 agonist ivuxolimab in advanced cancers. Profiled with immunoSEQ multiplex PCR; TCRdb holds only in-frame clones, not every one. The data show 77,000 or so clones, more than 80% seen once. The source material was CD4+ or CD8+ T cells sorted from blood, sampled in a trial of the OX40 agonist ivuxolimab. The receptors stem from an adult with an advanced solid tumor such as melanoma, head and neck, liver or kidney cancer. Each CDR3 is given with its conserved first and last residue. The order of the fields is clone size, V gene, D gene, J gene, CDR3 protein. D genes are given only for firm matches. Clone size is given for some rows only: seen once, a few or many times, or a class if the clone is expanded.

size: few; V: TRBV27; D: .; J: TRBJ2-6; CDR3: CASSWRAPSVLTF
size: .; V: TRBV15; D: .; J: TRBJ1-3; CDR3: CATSRVGQGGGNTIYF
size: once; V: TRBV19; D: .; J: TRBJ2-7; CDR3: CASSPIGNYEQYF
size: medium-sized; V: TRBV7-2; D: .; J: TRBJ1-2; CDR3: CASTPDKWYGGYTF
size: .; V: TRBV19; D: TRBD1; J: TRBJ1-2; CDR3: CASTGTVYGYTF
size: .; V: TRBV2; D: .; J: TRBJ2-5; CDR3: CASSEWRGSGKTQYF
size: .; V: TRBV5-1; D: TRBD1; J: TRBJ2-2; CDR3: CASSLQPGQGITGELFF
size: .; V: TRBV6-5; D: .; J: TRBJ2-6; CDR3: CASSYSRSGANVLTF
size: .; V: TRBV9; D: .; J: TRBJ2-1; CDR3: CASSVGARNEQFF
size: .; V: TRBV5-1; D: TRBD1; J: TRBJ1-3; CDR3: CASSPQGAGNTIYF
size: once; V: TRBV6-5; D: .; J: TRBJ2-1; CDR3: CASSYSVVGYNEQFF
size: .; V: TRBV7-9; D: .; J: TRBJ2-7; CDR3: CASSLSNTYGQYF
size: medium-sized; V: TRBV19; D: TRBD1; J: TRBJ2-2; CDR3: CATRTGNTGELFF
size: .; V: TRBV5-6; D: TRBD2; J: TRBJ2-1; CDR3: CASSLSGLAYNEQFF
size: .; V: TRBV5-4; D: .; J: TRBJ1-5; CDR3: CASSQEDQPQHF
size: .; V: TRBV9; D: .; J: TRBJ2-1; CDR3: CASSVVGSYNEQFF
size: once; V: TRBV5-4; D: TRBD1; J: TRBJ2-7; CDR3: CASSRGTGNTYEQYF
size: .; V: TRBV28; D: .; J: TRBJ1-2; CDR3: CASSSSAENYGYTF
size: .; V: TRBV5-4; D: .; J: TRBJ2-7; CDR3: CASSFSVNEQYF
size: medium-sized; V: TRBV14; D: .; J: TRBJ2-7; CDR3: CASSQQVSYEQYF
size: .; V: TRBV11-2; D: .; J: TRBJ2-6; CDR3: CASSPGRAISGANVLTF
size: .; V: TRBV5-1; D: .; J: TRBJ1-2; CDR3: CASSLGGVVTDRKGSNYGYTF
size: .; V: TRBV7-2; D: TRBD2; J: TRBJ2-7; CDR3: CASSLVGGSLDEQYF
size: .; V: TRBV11-2; D: TRBD1; J: TRBJ2-7; CDR3: CASSFQGAVGVQYF
size: .; V: TRBV2; D: TRBD1; J: TRBJ2-5; CDR3: CASSLDRGPQETQYF
size: .; V: TRBV4-3; D: TRBD1; J: TRBJ1-2; CDR3: CASSRASGQGADGYTF
size: .; V: TRBV28; D: .; J: TRBJ1-2; CDR3: CASSLGDYGYTF
size: .; V: TRBV28; D: .; J: TRBJ2-3; CDR3: CASIMGAGNTDTQYF
size: .; V: TRBV2; D: .; J: TRBJ1-2; CDR3: CASREGTSYGYTF
size: .; V: TRBV28; D: .; J: TRBJ1-1; CDR3: CASSQWNTEAFF
size: .; V: TRBV15; D: .; J: TRBJ1-1; CDR3: CATSRDLGRNTEAFF
size: few; V: TRBV7-2; D: .; J: TRBJ1-1; CDR3: CASSHVVNTEAFF
size: many; V: TRBV15; D: .; J: TRBJ1-1; CDR3: CATLRTALMNTEAFF
size: .; V: TRBV28; D: TRBD2; J: TRBJ2-2; CDR3: CASSSPAGGTGELFF
size: .; V: TRBV15; D: .; J: TRBJ2-2; CDR3: CATSRDAGELFF
size: .; V: TRBV7-2; D: TRBD1; J: TRBJ1-2; CDR3: CASSLPGQGFGYGYTF
size: .; V: TRBV11-3; D: TRBD2; J: TRBJ2-5; CDR3: CASSLGLAGTKETQYF
size: .; V: TRBV28; D: .; J: TRBJ2-2; CDR3: CASSLRLSNTGELFF
size: .; V: TRBV19; D: .; J: TRBJ2-5; CDR3: CASSIGGGLYQETQYF
size: .; V: TRBV6-6; D: .; J: TRBJ2-7; CDR3: CASSFGGGAGTYEQYF
size: .; V: TRBV5-1; D: .; J: TRBJ2-4; CDR3: CASSLSAVAKNIQYF
size: .; V: TRBV29-1; D: TRBD1; J: TRBJ1-2; CDR3: CSVGQSDYGYTF
size: .; V: TRBV11-3; D: .; J: TRBJ2-5; CDR3: CASSPGGGGRETQYF
size: .; V: TRBV21-1; D: .; J: TRBJ2-1; CDR3: CASSKGALWGKFF
size: .; V: TRBV19; D: .; J: TRBJ1-2; CDR3: CASSSSGGVRGYTF
size: .; V: TRBV19; D: .; J: TRBJ2-5; CDR3: CASSIRSLEETQYF